A single T cell receptor (beta chain) is shown here with its context. Its cognate antigen is unknown. The record originates from a study of resident and recirculating memory T cells in vitiligo. Germline V lookup: CDR1 SGDLS, CDR2 YYNGEE. This CDR3 comprises 15 residues. V lost 0 bases and J lost 7; bases outside the gene matches: 4. Generated by immunoSEQ multiplex PCR, the TCRdb table keeps only in-frame clones and is missing some. The sample lists 70,000 to 85,000 clones; approximately 90% were seen once. Study-wide findings and caveats: Clonality differed among vitiligo lesions, with no unique dominant clone.

The V and J genes are TRBV9 and TRBJ2-1; 10 bases match TRBD2. The material sequenced was blood. This receptor was identified in a male donor with vitiligo. CDR3 nucleotides: TGTGCCAGCAGCGTAGGCAGCGGGGGGGCAAATGAGCAGTTCTTC. Protein product: CASSVGSGGANEQFF.